This is a list of T cell receptor beta chains from one sample in a study of CD8 T cells in Susac syndrome. MiXCR, run by TCRdb on the immunoSEQ multiplex PCR reads, gives a single entry per CDR3 protein. The data hold roughly 200,000 distinct CDR3 sequences, with 85% to 95% observed a single time. The sample comprised CD4+ T cells from PBMCs. These receptor sequences come from a human donor with multiple sclerosis. The CDR3 runs from the conserved cysteine through the conserved F or W. The order of the fields is V gene, D gene, J gene, clone size, CDR3 DNA, CDR3 protein. The D gene is left open where the match is weak. Clone size is shown for a subset of rows, as once, few, many or a class of expanded clone.

TRBV30	.	TRBJ2-6	.	TGTGCCTGGAGTGTACTAGGTGGAACAGCTGGGGCCAACGTCCTGACTTTC	CAWSVLGGTAGANVLTF
TRBV9	TRBD2	TRBJ2-1	.	TGTGCCAGCAGCTTCCTGACTAGCGGGGGGCCCAATGAGCAGTTCTTC	CASSFLTSGGPNEQFF
TRBV30	.	TRBJ2-3	.	TGTGCCTGGATGCCCCTAGGTGAAGATACGCAGTATTTT	CAWMPLGEDTQYF
TRBV12-3/TRBV12-4	TRBD1	TRBJ1-2	.	TGTGCCAGCAGACGAGGGACAGGCATATATGGCTACACCTTC	CASRRGTGIYGYTF
TRBV29-1	TRBD1	TRBJ2-1	.	TGCAGCGTCAAACCTAGGGGGACAGGGGTTCAAGGGGCGTCCTACAATGAGCAGTTCTTC	CSVKPRGTGVQGASYNEQFF
TRBV20-1	.	TRBJ2-5	.	TGCAGTGCTGCAGGGAGGCTCCAAGAGACCCAGTACTTC	CSAAGRLQETQYF
TRBV20-1	.	TRBJ2-3	.	TGCAGTGCTAGAGATAATGCGGCGGGTACGCAGTATTTT	CSARDNAAGTQYF
TRBV3-1	.	TRBJ2-5	.	TGTGCCAGCAGCCAAGATTCTGGGACGCAGACCCAGTACTTC	CASSQDSGTQTQYF
TRBV29-1	TRBD2	TRBJ2-1	.	TGCAGCGTTGAGGTCCCGGGGGGGGTCTACAATGAGCAGTTCTTC	CSVEVPGGVYNEQFF
TRBV5-5	.	TRBJ2-7	.	TGTGCCAGCAGCTTGGAGGGGATGGTCGCCTACGAGCAGTACTTC	CASSLEGMVAYEQYF
TRBV20-1	TRBD1	TRBJ1-2	.	TGCAGTGCTAGGGACAGGGCTAACTATGGCTACACCTTC	CSARDRANYGYTF
TRBV20-1	.	TRBJ2-5	.	TGCAGTGCTTCTCGGACCGCTCAAGAGACCCAGTACTTC	CSASRTAQETQYF
TRBV18	.	TRBJ1-1	.	TGTGCCAGCTCACCGTCCGGGGGCACTGAAGCTTTCTTT	CASSPSGGTEAFF
TRBV30	.	TRBJ1-6	.	TGTGCCTGGACCCCCTCCCCGCCGTACTCACCCCTCCACTTT	CAWTPSPPYSPLHF
TRBV7-2	TRBD2	TRBJ2-3	.	TGTGCCAGTGGTCCCCTGGCGGGGGGCACAGATACGCAGTATTTT	CASGPLAGGTDTQYF
TRBV6-6	.	TRBJ2-6	.	TGTGCCAGCAGTCCAGCTTCGGAAGGGGCCAACGTCCTGACTTTC	CASSPASEGANVLTF
TRBV14	.	TRBJ1-6	.	TGTGCCAGCAGCCAATGGGGTACTGTTAATTCACCCCTCCACTTT	CASSQWGTVNSPLHF
TRBV4-2	.	TRBJ2-3	.	TGTGCCAGCAGCCAACTGACCGGCGGGGGCCACACAGATACGCAGTATTTT	CASSQLTGGGHTDTQYF
TRBV5-4	TRBD1	TRBJ1-4	.	TGTGCCAGCAGCTTGGGCCGGGACAGGGCTGAAAAACTGTTTTTT	CASSLGRDRAEKLFF
TRBV4-1	.	TRBJ1-3	.	TGCGCCAGCAGCCAAGAAGGGGGATCCCCCTCTGGAAACACCATATATTTT	CASSQEGGSPSGNTIYF
TRBV24-1	.	TRBJ2-1	.	TGTGCCACCAGTGACGCCCTTTCGGCAGGGAAAAAGCAGTTCTTC	CATSDALSAGKKQFF
TRBV6-5	.	TRBJ2-5	.	TGTGCCAGCAGTTACTCGGATGGGGGGACCCAGTACTTC	CASSYSDGGTQYF
TRBV3-1	.	TRBJ1-5	.	TGTGCCAGCAGCCGGGGACGGAACCAGCCCCAGCATTTT	CASSRGRNQPQHF
TRBV20-1	.	TRBJ1-3	.	TGCAGTGCCCGGGCGGACTACTCTAACAGGAGAGGAAACACCATATATTTT	CSARADYSNRRGNTIYF
TRBV2	.	TRBJ2-3	.	TGTGCCAGCCTCACGGACATTTTCACAGATACGCAGTATTTT	CASLTDIFTDTQYF
TRBV5-4	.	TRBJ2-7	.	TGTGCCAGCAGTGCTCATCTCGGCGAGCAGTACTTC	CASSAHLGEQYF
TRBV20-1	.	TRBJ2-5	.	TGCAGTGCTAGAGTACGGCGGGGTCTTAACCGGGAGACCCAGTACTTC	CSARVRRGLNRETQYF
TRBV5-1	.	TRBJ1-1	.	TGCGCCAGCAGCTTGCAGGGCACTGAAGCTTTCTTT	CASSLQGTEAFF
TRBV14	.	TRBJ2-1	.	TGTGCCAGCAGCCAAGCCGCAGCGGTACAGTTCTTC	CASSQAAAVQFF
TRBV30	.	TRBJ1-6	.	TGTGCCTCTACCGGAGCGAGCTCCTATAATTCACCCCTCCACTTT	CASTGASSYNSPLHF
TRBV20-1	TRBD2	TRBJ2-3	once	TGCAGTGCTACCCTACCGTCTACTAGCGGGGGCACAGATACGCAGTATTTT	CSATLPSTSGGTDTQYF
TRBV20-1	TRBD2	TRBJ2-3	.	TGCAGTGCTAGAGCCCCGGGACTAGCGGGCACAGATACGCAGTATTTT	CSARAPGLAGTDTQYF
TRBV7-9	.	TRBJ1-2	once	TGTGCCAGCACCCGAGGAGGCCCGGGCTACACCTTC	CASTRGGPGYTF
TRBV30	.	TRBJ1-5	.	TGTGCCTGGAGTGCAAAAGTACAGGGCCTCTATAGCAATCAGCCCCAGCATTTT	CAWSAKVQGLYSNQPQHF
TRBV3-1	TRBD1	TRBJ2-7	.	TGTGCCAGCAGCCAGGGACAGGGGAGCTACGAGCAGTACTTC	CASSQGQGSYEQYF
TRBV5-1	.	TRBJ1-4	.	TGCGCCAGCAGCTTGGTCGGGGGGCCAGGTGAAAAACTGTTTTTT	CASSLVGGPGEKLFF
TRBV30	.	TRBJ2-3	few	TGTGCCTGGAGCCCCGCGAGGGATACGCAGTATTTT	CAWSPARDTQYF
TRBV20-1	.	TRBJ1-1	.	TGCAGTGCCAGTCGAGACCTCCCGGGGAACACTGAAGCTTTCTTT	CSASRDLPGNTEAFF
TRBV3-1	TRBD1	TRBJ1-6	.	TGTGCCAGCAGCCAAGATTGGACAGGGGGTTCACCCCTCCACTTT	CASSQDWTGGSPLHF
TRBV12-3/TRBV12-4	.	TRBJ1-2	.	TGTGCCAGCAGTTTTGTGGAGAACTATGGCTACACCTTC	CASSFVENYGYTF
TRBV7-2	.	TRBJ2-4	.	TGTGCCAGCAGCTACCAAAACATTCAGTACTTC	CASSYQNIQYF
TRBV5-4	.	TRBJ2-5	.	TGTGCCAGCAGCTTGGAAGGGTTTGGGACCCAGTACTTC	CASSLEGFGTQYF
TRBV5-1	.	TRBJ2-6	.	TGCGCCAGCAGCCTCACGGACGGGGCCAACGTCCTGACTTTC	CASSLTDGANVLTF
TRBV7-9	.	TRBJ1-1	.	TGTGCCAGCAGCTTAGCGCCGGCAGGGCGCGAAGCTTTCTTT	CASSLAPAGREAFF
TRBV20-1	TRBD2	TRBJ2-5	.	TGCAGTGCTAGGGGACTAGCGGGGTTAGAGACCCAGTACTTC	CSARGLAGLETQYF
TRBV2	TRBD2	TRBJ2-3	.	TGTGCCAGCAGTCGACTAGCGGGGGCCGGCACAGATACGCAGTATTTT	CASSRLAGAGTDTQYF
TRBV2	.	TRBJ1-1	.	TGTGCCAGCCTAAATGGAGCTTTCTTT	CASLNGAFF
TRBV19	.	TRBJ1-2	.	TGTGCCAGTACCCCTCACTCCGGAGGCTATGGCTACACCTTC	CASTPHSGGYGYTF